This T cell receptor beta chain was captured by sequencing in a study of T cells in Graves' hyperthyroidism and ophthalmopathy. General study findings and limits: Blood shared most expanded thyroid clonotypes above 0.001. With a median lead of 6.5 months before onset, the model predicted ophthalmopathy.

This blood was taken when hyperthyroidism was first diagnosed, before any ophthalmopathy symptoms existed. The PBMCs had their origin in roughly 9.4 ml of fresh peripheral blood. After removal of 2 bases from V and 4 bases from J, the junction contained 3 bases not matched to a gene. The germline V gene encodes CDR1 SGDLS and CDR2 YYNGEE. The CDR3 loop spans 13 amino acids. This clonotype was recorded at least ten times. The antigen remains unidentified. The source material, RNA transcripts, was used to amplify TCR beta CDR3 regions. Initially, a first-round RT-PCR of the TCR CDR3 employed the HTBI primer set. TCRdb redid the calling of the multiplex PCR reads with MiXCR, one entry per CDR3 protein. This table holds over 200,000 distinct CDR3 sequences, roughly 15% found once.

J is TRBJ2-7 and V is TRBV9; 7 bases match TRBD1. The material sequenced was blood. The receptor was isolated from a woman aged 40 to 50 with Graves' hyperthyroidism that later progressed to Graves' ophthalmopathy. The CDR3 loop reads CASSVGDSYEQYF. The CDR3 DNA reads as TGTGCCAGCAGCGTGGGGGACAGTTACGAGCAGTACTTC.